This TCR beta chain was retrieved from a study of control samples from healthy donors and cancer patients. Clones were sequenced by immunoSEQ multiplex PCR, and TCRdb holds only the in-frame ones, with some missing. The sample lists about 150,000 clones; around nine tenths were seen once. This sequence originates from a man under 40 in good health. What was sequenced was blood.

DNA for the CDR3: TGTGCCAGCAGCTTCGGGGGGCCTAATGAAAAACTGTTTTTT. It translates to CASSFGGPNEKLFF. J is TRBJ1-4 and V is TRBV11-1; maybe TRBD1 (6 bases). The CDR3 covers 14 residues. V shed 3 bases and J shed 3 bases, with 8 bases lying between them. Germline assignment: CDR1 SGHAT and CDR2 FQDESV (reference sequence).